The sequence of this T cell receptor (beta chain) was determined in a study of control samples from healthy donors and cancer patients. The CDR3 loop spans 11 amino acids. The germline V gene has CDR1 GTSNPN and CDR2 SVGIG (reference sequence). Trimming took off 3 bases at V and 5 bases at J, with 7 bases between the two ends. This table comes from immunoSEQ multiplex PCR, and its TCRdb copy is limited to in-frame clones, with some not included. The sample has approximately 52,000 clones, approximately 90% seen once. Specimen: PBMCs. This receptor was taken from a man in his sixties with head and neck cancer. The chain employs TRBV30 and TRBJ1-1; D is unresolved. DNA for the CDR3: TGTGCCTGGAGAATTCGGACTGAAGCTTTCTTT. Translation gives CAWRIRTEAFF.